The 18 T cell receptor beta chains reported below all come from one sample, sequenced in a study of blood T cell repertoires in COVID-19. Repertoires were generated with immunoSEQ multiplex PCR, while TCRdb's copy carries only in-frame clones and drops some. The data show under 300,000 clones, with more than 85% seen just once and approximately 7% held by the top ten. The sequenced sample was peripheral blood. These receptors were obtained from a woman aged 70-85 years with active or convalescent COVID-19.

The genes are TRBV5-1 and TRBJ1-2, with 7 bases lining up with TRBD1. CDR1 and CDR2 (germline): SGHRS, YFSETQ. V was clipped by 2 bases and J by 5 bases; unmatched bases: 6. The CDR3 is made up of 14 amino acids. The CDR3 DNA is TGCGCCAGCAGCTTTGGGACAGTTTCTTATGGCTACACCTTC. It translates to CASSFGTVSYGYTF.

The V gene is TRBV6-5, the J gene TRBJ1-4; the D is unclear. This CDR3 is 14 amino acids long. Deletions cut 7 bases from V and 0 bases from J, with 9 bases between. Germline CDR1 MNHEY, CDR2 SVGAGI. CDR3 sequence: CASTPGATNEKLFF. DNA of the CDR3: TGTGCCAGCACTCCCGGGGCAACTAATGAAAAACTGTTTTTT.

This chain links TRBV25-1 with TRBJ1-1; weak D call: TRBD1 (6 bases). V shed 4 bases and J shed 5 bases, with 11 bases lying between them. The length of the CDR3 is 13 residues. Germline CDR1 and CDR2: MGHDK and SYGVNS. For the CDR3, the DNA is TGTGCCAGCAGTGGACTCAGGGGAACTGAAGCTTTCTTT. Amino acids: CASSGLRGTEAFF.

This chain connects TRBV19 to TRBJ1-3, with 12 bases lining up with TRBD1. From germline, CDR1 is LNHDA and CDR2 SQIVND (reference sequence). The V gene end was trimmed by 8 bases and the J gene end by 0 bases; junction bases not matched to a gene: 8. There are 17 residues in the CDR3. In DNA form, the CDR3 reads TGTGCCAGTGTTCCGGGACAGGGGGCCCTCTCTGGAAACACCATATATTTT. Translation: CASVPGQGALSGNTIYF.

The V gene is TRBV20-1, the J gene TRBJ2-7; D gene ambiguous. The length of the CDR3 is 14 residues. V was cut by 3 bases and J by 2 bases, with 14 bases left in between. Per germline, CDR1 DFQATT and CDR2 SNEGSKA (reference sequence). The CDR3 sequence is CSASSPGPTYEQYF. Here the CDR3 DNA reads TGCAGTGCTAGTTCCCCGGGTCCGACCTACGAGCAGTACTTC.

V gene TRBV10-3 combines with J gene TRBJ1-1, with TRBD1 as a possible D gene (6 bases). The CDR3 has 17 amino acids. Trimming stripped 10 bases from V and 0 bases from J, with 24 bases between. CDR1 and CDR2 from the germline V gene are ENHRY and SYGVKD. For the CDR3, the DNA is TGTGCCAGCGCCCGGACAGCCCCTGGACTTATGAACACTGAAGCTTTCTTT. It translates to CASARTAPGLMNTEAFF.

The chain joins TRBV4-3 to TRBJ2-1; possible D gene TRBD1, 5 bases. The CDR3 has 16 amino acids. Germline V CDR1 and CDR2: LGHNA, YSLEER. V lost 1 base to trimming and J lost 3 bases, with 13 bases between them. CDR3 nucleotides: TGCGCCAGCAGCCAAGGCGTAGGGGCGAACTACAATGAGCAGTTCTTC. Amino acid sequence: CASSQGVGANYNEQFF.

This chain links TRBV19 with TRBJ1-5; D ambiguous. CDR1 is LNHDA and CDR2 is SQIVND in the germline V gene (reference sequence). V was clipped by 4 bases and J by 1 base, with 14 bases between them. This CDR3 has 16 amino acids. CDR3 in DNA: TGTGCCAGTAGTACCGTCTCTACGAGAAGCAATCAGCCCCAGCATTTT. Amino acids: CASSTVSTRSNQPQHF. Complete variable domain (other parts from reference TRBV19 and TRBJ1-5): DGGITQSPKYLFRKEGQNVTLSCEQNLNHDAMYWYRQDPGQGLRLIYYSQIVNDFQKGDIAEGYSVSREKKESFPLTVTSAQKNPTAFYLCASSTVSTRSNQPQHFGDGTRLSIL.

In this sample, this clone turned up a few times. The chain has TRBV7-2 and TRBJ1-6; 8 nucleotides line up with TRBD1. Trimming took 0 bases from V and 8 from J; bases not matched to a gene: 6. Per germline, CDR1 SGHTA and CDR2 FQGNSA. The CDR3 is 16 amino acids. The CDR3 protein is CASSLAGTGGYSPLHF. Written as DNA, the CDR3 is TGTGCCAGCAGCTTAGCGGGGACAGGTGGTTATTCACCCCTCCACTTT. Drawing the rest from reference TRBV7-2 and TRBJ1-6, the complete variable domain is GAGVSQSPSNKVTEKGKDVELRCDPISGHTALYWYRQSLGQGLEFLIYFQGNSAPDKSGLPSDRFSAERTGGSVSTLTIQRTQQEDSAVYLCASSLAGTGGYSPLHFGNGTRLTVT.

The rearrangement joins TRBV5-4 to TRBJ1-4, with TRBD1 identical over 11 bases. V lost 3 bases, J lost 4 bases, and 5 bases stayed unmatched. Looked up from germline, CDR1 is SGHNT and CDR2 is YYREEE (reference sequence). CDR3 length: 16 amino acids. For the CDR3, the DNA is TGTGCCAGCAGCTCGCCGGACAGGGGGCATAATGAAAAACTGTTTTTT. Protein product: CASSSPDRGHNEKLFF.

The CDR3 region has the DNA TGTGCCAGCAGCCCCTACTTCCTAGGTCCAGATACGCAGTATTTT. It is translated as CASSPYFLGPDTQYF. The chain carries TRBV6-2 or TRBV6-3 and TRBJ2-3; D remains unclear. Germline V gene sequence: CDR1 MNHEY, CDR2 SVGEGT. Trimming took 6 bases from V and 4 from J, leaving 17 bases between them. The CDR3 runs 15 residues.

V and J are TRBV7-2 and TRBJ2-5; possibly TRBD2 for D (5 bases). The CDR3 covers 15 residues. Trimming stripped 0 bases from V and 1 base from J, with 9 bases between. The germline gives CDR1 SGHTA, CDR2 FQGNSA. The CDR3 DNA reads TGTGCCAGCAGCTTAGCCCGGGGATTCCAAGAGACCCAGTACTTC. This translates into CASSLARGFQETQYF.

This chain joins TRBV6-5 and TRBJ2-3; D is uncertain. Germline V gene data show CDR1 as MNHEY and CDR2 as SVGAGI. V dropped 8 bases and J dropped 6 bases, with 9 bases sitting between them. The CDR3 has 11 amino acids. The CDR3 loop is CASALPDTQYF. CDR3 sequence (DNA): TGTGCCAGCGCGCTACCTGATACGCAGTATTTT.

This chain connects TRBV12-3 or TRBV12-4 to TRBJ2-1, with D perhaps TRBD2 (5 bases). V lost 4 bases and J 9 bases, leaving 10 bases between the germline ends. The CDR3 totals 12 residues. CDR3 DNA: TGTGCCAGCAGTTCCGCTAGCAGTGAGCAGTTCTTC. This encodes CASSSASSEQFF.

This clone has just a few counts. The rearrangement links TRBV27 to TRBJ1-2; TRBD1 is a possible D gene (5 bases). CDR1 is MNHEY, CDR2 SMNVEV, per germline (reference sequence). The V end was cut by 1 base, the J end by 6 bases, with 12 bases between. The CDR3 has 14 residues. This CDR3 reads CASSLLGGGNGYTF. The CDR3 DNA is TGTGCCAGCAGTTTATTGGGGGGAGGGAATGGCTACACCTTC.

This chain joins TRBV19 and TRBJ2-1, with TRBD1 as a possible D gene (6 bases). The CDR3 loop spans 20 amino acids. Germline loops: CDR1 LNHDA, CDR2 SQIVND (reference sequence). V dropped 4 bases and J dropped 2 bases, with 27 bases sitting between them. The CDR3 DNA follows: TGTGCCAGTAGTAAAGGAGGACAGCGGCGTCTGAGGGGCCCCTACAATGAGCAGTTCTTC. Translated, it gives CASSKGGQRRLRGPYNEQFF.

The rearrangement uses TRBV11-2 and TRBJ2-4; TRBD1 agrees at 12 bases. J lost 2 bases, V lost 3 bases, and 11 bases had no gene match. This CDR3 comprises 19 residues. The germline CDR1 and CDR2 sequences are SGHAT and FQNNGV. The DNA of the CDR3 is TGTGCCAGCAGCTTTTACTCGGGACAGGGGGCGGGTACCAAAAACATTCAGTACTTC. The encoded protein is CASSFYSGQGAGTKNIQYF.

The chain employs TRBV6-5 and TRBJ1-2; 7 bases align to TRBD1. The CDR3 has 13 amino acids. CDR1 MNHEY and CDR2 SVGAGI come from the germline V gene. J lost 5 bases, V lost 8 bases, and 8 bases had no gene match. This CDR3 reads CASGQTGVYGYTF. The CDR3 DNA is TGTGCCAGCGGGCAAACAGGGGTTTATGGCTACACCTTC.